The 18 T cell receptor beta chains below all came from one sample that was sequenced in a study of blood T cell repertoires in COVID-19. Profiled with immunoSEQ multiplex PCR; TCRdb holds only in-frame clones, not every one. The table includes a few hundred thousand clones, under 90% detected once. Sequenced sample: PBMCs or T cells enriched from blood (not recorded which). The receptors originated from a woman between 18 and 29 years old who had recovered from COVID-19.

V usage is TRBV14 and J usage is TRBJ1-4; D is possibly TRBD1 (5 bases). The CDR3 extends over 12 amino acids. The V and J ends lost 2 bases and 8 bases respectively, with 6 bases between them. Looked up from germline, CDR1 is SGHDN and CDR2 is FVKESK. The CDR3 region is CASSQPGEKLFF. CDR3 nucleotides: TGTGCCAGCAGCCAACCAGGGGAAAAACTGTTTTTT.

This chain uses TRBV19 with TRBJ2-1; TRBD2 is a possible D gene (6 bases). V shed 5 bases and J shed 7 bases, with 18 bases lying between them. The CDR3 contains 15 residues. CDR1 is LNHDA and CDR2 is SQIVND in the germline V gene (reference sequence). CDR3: CASSPQYGRGNEQFF. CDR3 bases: TGTGCCAGTAGTCCCCAATACGGGAGAGGAAATGAGCAGTTCTTC.

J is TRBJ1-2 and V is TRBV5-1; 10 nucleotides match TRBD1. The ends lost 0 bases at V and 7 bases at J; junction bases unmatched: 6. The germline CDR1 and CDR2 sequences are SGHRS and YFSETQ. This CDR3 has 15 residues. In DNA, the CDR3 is TGCGCCAGCAGCTTGGAGATGGGACAGGGGTTTGGCTACACCTTC. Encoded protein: CASSLEMGQGFGYTF.

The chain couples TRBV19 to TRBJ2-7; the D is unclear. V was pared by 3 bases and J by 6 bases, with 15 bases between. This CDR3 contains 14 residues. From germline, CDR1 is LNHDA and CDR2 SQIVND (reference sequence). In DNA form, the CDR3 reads TGTGCCAGTAGTATTGGTGACGGCTGGAGCGAGCAGTACTTC. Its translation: CASSIGDGWSEQYF.

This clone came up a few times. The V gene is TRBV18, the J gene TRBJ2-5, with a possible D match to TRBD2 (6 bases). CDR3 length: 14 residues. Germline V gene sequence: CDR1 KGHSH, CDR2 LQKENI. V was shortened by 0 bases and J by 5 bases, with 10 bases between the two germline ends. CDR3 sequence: CASSPPEGYETQYF. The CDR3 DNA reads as TGTGCCAGCTCACCACCGGAGGGCTATGAGACCCAGTACTTC.

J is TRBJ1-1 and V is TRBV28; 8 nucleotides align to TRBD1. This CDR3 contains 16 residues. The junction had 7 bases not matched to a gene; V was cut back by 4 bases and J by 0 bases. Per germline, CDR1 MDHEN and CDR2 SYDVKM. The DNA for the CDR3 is TGTGCCAGCAGTTCAAGGACAGGGTTGATGAACACTGAAGCTTTCTTT. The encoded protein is CASSSRTGLMNTEAFF.

CDR3 nucleotides: TGTGCCAGTAGCTTGACAGGGATAGGGATTACCTACGAGCAGTACTTC. Residues: CASSLTGIGITYEQYF. This sequence joins TRBV19 and TRBJ2-7, with 7 bases lining up with TRBD1. V shed 6 bases and J 2 bases; nucleotides not matched to a gene: 13. Germline assignment: CDR1 LNHDA and CDR2 SQIVND (reference sequence). The CDR3 runs 16 residues.

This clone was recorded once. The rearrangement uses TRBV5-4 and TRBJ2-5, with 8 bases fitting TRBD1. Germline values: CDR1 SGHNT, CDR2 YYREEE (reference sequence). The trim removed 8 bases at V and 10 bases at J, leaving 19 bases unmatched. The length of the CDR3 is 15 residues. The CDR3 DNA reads TGTGCCAGTAGAGAACGGGCAGTCCACGGACAGGGCCAGTACTTC. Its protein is CASRERAVHGQGQYF.

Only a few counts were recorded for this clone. The DNA for the CDR3 is TGTGCCAGCAGTTTGTCGGTACCCAACACCGGGGAGCTGTTTTTT. Translating it yields CASSLSVPNTGELFF. This rearrangement joins TRBV28 to TRBJ2-2; D is undetermined. The length of the CDR3 is 15 residues. V lost 3 bases and J lost 2, with 10 bases in between. The germline gives CDR1 MDHEN, CDR2 SYDVKM.

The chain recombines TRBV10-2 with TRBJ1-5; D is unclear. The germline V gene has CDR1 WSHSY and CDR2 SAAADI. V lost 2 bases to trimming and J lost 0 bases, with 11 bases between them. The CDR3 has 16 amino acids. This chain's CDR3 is CASSEPERGSNQPQHF. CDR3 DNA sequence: TGCGCCAGCAGTGAGCCCGAACGGGGTAGCAATCAGCCCCAGCATTTT.

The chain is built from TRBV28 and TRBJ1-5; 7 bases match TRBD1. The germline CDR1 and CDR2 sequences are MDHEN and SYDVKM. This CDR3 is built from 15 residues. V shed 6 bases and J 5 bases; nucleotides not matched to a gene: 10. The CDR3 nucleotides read TGTGCCAGCAGACCCTCCGGGACAGACTATCAGCCCCAGCATTTT. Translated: CASRPSGTDYQPQHF.

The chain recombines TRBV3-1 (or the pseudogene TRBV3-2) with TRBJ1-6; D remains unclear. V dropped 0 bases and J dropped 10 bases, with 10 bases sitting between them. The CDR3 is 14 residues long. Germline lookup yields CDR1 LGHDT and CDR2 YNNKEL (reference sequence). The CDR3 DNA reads TGTGCCAGCAGCCAAGACAGGTTTGAATCACCCCTCCACTTT. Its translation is CASSQDRFESPLHF.

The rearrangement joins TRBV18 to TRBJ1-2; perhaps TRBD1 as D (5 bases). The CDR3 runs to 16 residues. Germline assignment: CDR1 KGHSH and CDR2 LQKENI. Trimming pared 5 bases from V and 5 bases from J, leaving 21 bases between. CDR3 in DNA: TGTGCCAGCTCAGTAAACCGGGAAGGAGGGGCGTATGGCTACACCTTC. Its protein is CASSVNREGGAYGYTF.

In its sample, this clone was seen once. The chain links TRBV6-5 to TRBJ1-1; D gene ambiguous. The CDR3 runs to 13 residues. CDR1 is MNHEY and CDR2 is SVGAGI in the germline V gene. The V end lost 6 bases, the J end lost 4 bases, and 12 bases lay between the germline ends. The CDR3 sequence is CASRTGVGTEAFF. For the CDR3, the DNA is TGTGCCAGCAGAACTGGTGTCGGCACTGAAGCTTTCTTT.

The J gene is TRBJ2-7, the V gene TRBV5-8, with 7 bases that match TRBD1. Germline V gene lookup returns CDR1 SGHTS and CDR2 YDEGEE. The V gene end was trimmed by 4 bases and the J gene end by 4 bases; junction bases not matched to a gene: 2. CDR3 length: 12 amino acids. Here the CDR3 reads CASSPGQYEQYF. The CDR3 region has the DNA TGTGCCAGCAGCCCGGGACAGTACGAGCAGTACTTC.

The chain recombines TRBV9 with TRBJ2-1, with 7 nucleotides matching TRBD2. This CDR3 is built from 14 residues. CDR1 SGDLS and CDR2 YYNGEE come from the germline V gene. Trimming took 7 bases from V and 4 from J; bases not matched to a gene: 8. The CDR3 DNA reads TGTGCCAGCTCCCATGCTAGCGGATACAATGAGCAGTTCTTC. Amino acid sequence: CASSHASGYNEQFF. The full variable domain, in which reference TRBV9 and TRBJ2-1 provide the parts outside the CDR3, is DSGVTQTPKHLITATGQRVTLRCSPRSGDLSVYWYQQSLDQGLQFLIQYYNGEERAKGNILERFSAQQFPDLHSELNLSSLELGDSALYFCASSHASGYNEQFFGPGTRLTVL.

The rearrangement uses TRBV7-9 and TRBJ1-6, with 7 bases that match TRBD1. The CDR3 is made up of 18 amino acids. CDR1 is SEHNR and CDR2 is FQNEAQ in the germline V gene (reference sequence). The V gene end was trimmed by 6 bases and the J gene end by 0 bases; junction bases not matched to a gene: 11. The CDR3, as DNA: TGTGCCAGCAGTACCGGGACAGCGGTCACCTCCTATAATTCACCCCTCCACTTT. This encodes CASSTGTAVTSYNSPLHF.

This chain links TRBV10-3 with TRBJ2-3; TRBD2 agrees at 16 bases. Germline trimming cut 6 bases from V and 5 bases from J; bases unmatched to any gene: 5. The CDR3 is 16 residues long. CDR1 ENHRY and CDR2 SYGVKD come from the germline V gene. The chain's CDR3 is CAIRRGLAGGEDTQYF. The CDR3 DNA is TGTGCCATCAGGCGGGGACTAGCGGGAGGGGAAGATACGCAGTATTTT.